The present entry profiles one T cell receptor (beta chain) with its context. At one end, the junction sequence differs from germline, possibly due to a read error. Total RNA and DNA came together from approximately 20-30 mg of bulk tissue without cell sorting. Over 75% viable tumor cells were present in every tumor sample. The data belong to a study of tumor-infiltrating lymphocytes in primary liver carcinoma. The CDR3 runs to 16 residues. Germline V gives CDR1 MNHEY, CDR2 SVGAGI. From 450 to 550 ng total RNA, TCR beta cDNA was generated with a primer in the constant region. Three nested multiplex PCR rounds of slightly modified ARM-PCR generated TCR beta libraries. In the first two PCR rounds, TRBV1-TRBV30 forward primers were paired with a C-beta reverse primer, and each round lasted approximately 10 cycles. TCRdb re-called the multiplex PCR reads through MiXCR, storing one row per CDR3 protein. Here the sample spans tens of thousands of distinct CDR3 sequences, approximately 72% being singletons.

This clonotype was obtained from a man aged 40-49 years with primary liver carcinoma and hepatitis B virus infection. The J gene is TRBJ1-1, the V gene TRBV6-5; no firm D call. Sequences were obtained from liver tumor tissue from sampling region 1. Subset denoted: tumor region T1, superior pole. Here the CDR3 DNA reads TGTGCCAGTAGTTACGCGGAACCCCGGGATGAGGCTGAAGCTATCTTT. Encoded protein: CASSYAEPRDEAEAIF.